The 19 T cell receptor beta chains given below trace back to one sample, sequenced in a study of blood T cell repertoires in COVID-19. Clones were sequenced by immunoSEQ multiplex PCR, and TCRdb holds only the in-frame ones, with some missing. The sample comprises approximately 440,000 clones, 90% of which are singletons, and about 0.6% rests with the top ten. Sequenced input: PBMCs or T cells enriched from blood (not recorded which). The receptors come from a man younger than 35 who had recovered from COVID-19.

The CDR3 DNA follows: TGTGCCAGCAGCCAAGGAGCGAAAACCACAGATACGCAGTATTTT. Residues: CASSQGAKTTDTQYF. The J gene is TRBJ2-3, the V gene TRBV4-2; D call uncertain. This CDR3 has 15 amino acids. The germline gives CDR1 LGHNA, CDR2 YNFKEQ. The V gene lost 1 base and the J gene lost 2 bases, with 10 bases spanning the gap.

V usage is TRBV4-1 and J usage is TRBJ1-4, with 9 nucleotides matching TRBD1. V shed 3 bases and J 8 bases; nucleotides not matched to a gene: 13. Germline assignment: CDR1 MGHRA and CDR2 YSYEKL. The CDR3 is 17 residues long. The CDR3 is CASSQGGTGSAREKLFF. CDR3 nucleotide sequence: TGCGCCAGCAGCCAGGGGGGGACAGGGAGTGCAAGGGAAAAACTGTTTTTT.

This sequence joins TRBV9 and TRBJ1-3; no clear D. There are 16 residues in the CDR3. Germline V gene sequence: CDR1 SGDLS, CDR2 YYNGEE. The V end was cut by 0 bases, the J end by 0 bases, with 10 bases between. The CDR3 DNA reads as TGTGCCAGCAGCGTAGAAGTCAGCGTCTCTGGAAACACCATATATTTT. This encodes CASSVEVSVSGNTIYF.

This clone occurred a few times. The chain recombines TRBV2 with TRBJ2-1; 8 nucleotides line up with TRBD2. The J segment lost 3 bases and the V segment lost 6 bases, leaving 7 bases of the junction unmatched. The V gene's germline CDR1 is SNHLY and CDR2 FYNNEI. The CDR3 consists of 15 residues. The CDR3 DNA follows: TGTGCCAGCAGGGAGCTAGCGGGTGACTACAATGAGCAGTTCTTC. Translation gives CASRELAGDYNEQFF.

This clone was found a few times. The chain has TRBV16 and TRBJ1-2; D perhaps matches TRBD1 (6 bases). Trimming removed 5 bases at V and 8 bases at J, with 21 bases between. Germline V lookup: CDR1 KGHSY, CDR2 FQNENV. This CDR3 is 15 amino acids long. The CDR3 region has the DNA TGTGCCAGCAGCAGGGGGTTAGTACAACCCGCGGGCTACACCTTC. Encoded protein: CASSRGLVQPAGYTF.

The V call is TRBV28, the J call TRBJ1-6, with D possibly TRBD1 on 5 matching bases. The CDR3 runs 15 residues. Trimming stripped 3 bases from V and 5 bases from J, with 11 bases between. Germline CDR1 and CDR2: MDHEN and SYDVKM. This CDR3 is CASSLATVNNSPLHF. CDR3 sequence (DNA): TGTGCCAGCAGTTTGGCGACAGTTAATAATTCACCCCTCCACTTT.

V is TRBV5-6 and J is TRBJ1-2; TRBD1 matches at 8 bases. Unmatched junction bases numbered 5, after V lost 5 bases and J lost 5 bases. The CDR3 contains 13 residues. Germline V gene lookup returns CDR1 SGHDT and CDR2 YYEEEE. CDR3 DNA sequence: TGTGCCAGCAGGCGGACAGGGACGTATGGCTACACCTTC. Encoded protein: CASRRTGTYGYTF. The whole variable domain, filled in from reference TRBV5-6 and TRBJ1-2, reads DAGVTQSPTHLIKTRGQQVTLRCSPKSGHDTVSWYQQALGQGPQFIFQYYEEEERQRGNFPDRFSGHQFPNYSSELNVNALLLGDSALYLCASRRTGTYGYTFGSGTRLTVV.

This clone came up once. This chain links TRBV7-8 with TRBJ2-1; D is perhaps TRBD1 (5 bases). CDR3 length: 17 residues. With 5 bases removed from V and 7 bases from J, the gap between germline ends came to 24 bases. From germline, CDR1 is SGHVS and CDR2 FQNEAQ. CDR3 region: CASSLPMVGVKVNEQFF. The DNA of the CDR3 is TGTGCCAGCAGCCTCCCTATGGTAGGGGTTAAGGTGAATGAGCAGTTCTTC.

The chain combines TRBV15 with TRBJ2-7; TRBD1 aligns across 7 bases. V trimming: 3 bases; J trimming: 2 bases; junction bases outside the gene matches: 16. CDR3 size: 18 residues. Per the germline V gene, CDR1 is LNHNV and CDR2 is YYDKDF (reference sequence). CDR3 bases: TGTGCCACCAGCAGGCCTGACAGGGTTCCCACCAACCCCTACGAGCAGTACTTC. It encodes CATSRPDRVPTNPYEQYF.

This chain connects TRBV5-1 to TRBJ2-2, with TRBD1 matching over 11 bases. CDR1 SGHRS and CDR2 YFSETQ come from the germline V gene. The CDR3 is 16 residues long. Germline trimming cut 2 bases from V and 6 bases from J; bases unmatched to any gene: 6. The CDR3 sequence: CASSLQGQGVSGELFF. The CDR3 region has the DNA TGCGCCAGCAGCTTACAGGGACAGGGGGTGTCCGGGGAGCTGTTTTTT.

The chain joins TRBV6-5 to TRBJ1-5, with 8 nucleotides matching TRBD1. V lost 10 bases, J lost 1 base, and 6 bases stayed unmatched. This CDR3 is built from 14 residues. Germline V gene sequence: CDR1 MNHEY, CDR2 SVGAGI. The CDR3 protein is CATINRGSNQPQHF. For the CDR3, the DNA is TGTGCCACAATAAACAGGGGGAGCAATCAGCCCCAGCATTTT.

The chain carries TRBV5-4 and TRBJ2-1; D unresolved. Trimming left V 0 bases short and J 8 bases short, with 6 bases between. The CDR3 contains 12 residues. Looked up from germline, CDR1 is SGHNT and CDR2 is YYREEE (reference sequence). The CDR3 protein is CASSLGGDEQFF. DNA for the CDR3: TGTGCCAGCAGCTTGGGAGGAGATGAGCAGTTCTTC.

The chain uses TRBV6-5 and TRBJ2-1; 7 nucleotides line up with TRBD2. Trimming cost V 0 bases and J 6 bases; bases outside gene matches: 5. CDR3 size: 15 residues. CDR1 is MNHEY and CDR2 is SVGAGI in the germline V gene. The CDR3 spells CASSYSGGSPNEQFF. In DNA, the CDR3 is TGTGCCAGCAGTTACTCGGGAGGGAGTCCCAATGAGCAGTTCTTC.

Regarding this clone: The identical CDR3 is also encoded by other nucleotide sequences in the sample. CDR3 in DNA: TGCAGTGCCTCAGGGGGAAACACCATATATTTT. This encodes CSASGGNTIYF. This rearrangement joins TRBV20-1 to TRBJ1-3; possibly TRBD1 for D (5 bases). The CDR3 runs 11 residues. CDR1 and CDR2 from the germline V gene are DFQATT and SNEGSKA (reference sequence). Deletions cut 6 bases from V and 4 bases from J, with 7 bases between.

The V call is TRBV6-5, the J call TRBJ2-7; 7 bases agree with TRBD1. The V segment lost 6 bases and the J segment 0 bases; nucleotides outside the gene matches: 5. The CDR3 runs 14 residues. Germline CDR1 and CDR2: MNHEY and SVGAGI. CDR3 sequence: CASRNRQGSYEQYF. Here the CDR3 DNA reads TGTGCCAGCAGGAACCGACAGGGCTCCTACGAGCAGTACTTC.

The gene calls are TRBV3-1 (or the pseudogene TRBV3-2) and TRBJ1-2; a weak D match, TRBD1 (6 bases). The V end was cut by 1 base, the J end by 4 bases, with 10 bases between. Germline assignment: CDR1 LGHDT and CDR2 YNNKEL (reference sequence). The CDR3 consists of 14 residues. The CDR3, as DNA: TGTGCCAGCAGCCAAGTGGACAGCACCTATGGCTACACCTTC. This encodes CASSQVDSTYGYTF.

The chain employs TRBV3-1 (or the pseudogene TRBV3-2) and TRBJ1-2; 8 bases fit TRBD1. The CDR3 runs to 15 residues. In germline, CDR1 is LGHDT, CDR2 YNNKEL (reference sequence). Losses at the gene ends were 6 bases for V and 7 bases for J; bases not matched to a gene: 13. CDR3 region: CASRLTAGGGPGYTF. The CDR3 DNA sequence: TGTGCCAGCAGGTTAACCGCAGGGGGCGGTCCTGGCTACACCTTC.

This clone came up a few times. CDR3 coding DNA: TGCGCCAGCAGTCATACAAGGACAGGGGTAGCGGGTAATCAGCCCCAGCATTTT. The encoded protein is CASSHTRTGVAGNQPQHF. This chain connects TRBV23-1 to TRBJ1-5, with 9 nucleotides matching TRBD1. TRBV23-1 is placed among ORFs of uncertain function. The CDR3 sequence is 18 residues long. With V trimmed by 3 bases and J by 4 bases, 13 bases remained unmatched.

The genes are TRBV19 and TRBJ1-6; TRBD1 matches 7 bases. The length of the CDR3 is 15 residues. In germline, CDR1 is LNHDA, CDR2 SQIVND (reference sequence). Trimming cost V 6 bases and J 8 bases; bases outside gene matches: 10. DNA of the CDR3: TGTGCCAGTAGATTAGGACAGGCCAGCTATTCACCCCTCCACTTT. Encoded protein: CASRLGQASYSPLHF.